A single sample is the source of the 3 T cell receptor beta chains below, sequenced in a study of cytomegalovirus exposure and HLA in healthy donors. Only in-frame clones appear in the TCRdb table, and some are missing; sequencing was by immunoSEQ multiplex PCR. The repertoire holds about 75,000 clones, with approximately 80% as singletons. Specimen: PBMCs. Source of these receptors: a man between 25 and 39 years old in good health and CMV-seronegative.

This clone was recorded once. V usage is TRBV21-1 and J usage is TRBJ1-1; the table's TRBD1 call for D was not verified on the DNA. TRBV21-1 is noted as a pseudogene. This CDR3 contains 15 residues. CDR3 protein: CASSKPDRRNTEAFF. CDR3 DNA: TGTGCCAGCAGCAAACCGGACAGACGGAACACTGAAGCTTTCTTT.

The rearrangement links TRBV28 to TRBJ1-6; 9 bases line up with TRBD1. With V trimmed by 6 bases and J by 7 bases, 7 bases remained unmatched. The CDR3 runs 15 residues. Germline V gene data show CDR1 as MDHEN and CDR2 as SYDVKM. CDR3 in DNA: TGTGCCAGCAGGCGCAGGACAGGGGAAAATTCACCCCTCCACTTT. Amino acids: CASRRRTGENSPLHF.

CDR3 region: CASSPQPTGNSGNTIYF. CDR3 coding DNA: TGTGCCAGCAGTCCACAGCCGACAGGCAACTCTGGAAACACCATATATTTT. The chain is built from TRBV27 and TRBJ1-3; tentative D call: TRBD1 (6 bases). Trimming removed 5 bases at V and 0 bases at J, with 17 bases between. This CDR3 has 17 amino acids. Germline loops: CDR1 MNHEY, CDR2 SMNVEV (reference sequence).